This TCR beta chain was sequenced for a study of OX40 agonist ivuxolimab in advanced cancers. Study background: Hepatocellular carcinoma, melanoma, renal cell or head and neck cancer occurred in dose-escalation patients.

This table comes from immunoSEQ multiplex PCR, and its TCRdb copy is limited to in-frame clones, with some not included. The sample contains 65,000 to 85,000 clones, around nine tenths of which appear only once. CDR1 and CDR2 from the germline V gene are PRHDT and FYEKMQ (reference sequence). The CDR3 is 15 amino acids. V lost 5 bases, J lost 2 bases, and 13 bases lay in between. Concerning this clone: Its specificity is unknown.

Blood got drawn at baseline, again on cycle 4 day 1, and then on cycle 7 day 1. Regarding the study as a whole: What antigens the expanded peripheral T cells recognized was never established. Averaged across samples, CD8+ T cells carried more expanded clones than CD4+ did.

The sample in question was CD4+ or CD8+ T cells sorted from blood, obtained in a trial of the OX40 agonist ivuxolimab. The clonotype was recovered from an adult with an advanced solid tumor such as melanoma, head and neck, liver or kidney cancer. The genes are TRBV13 and TRBJ1-3; no firm D call. In nucleotides, the CDR3 is TGTGCCAGCAGCCCCCCCCGGGAACCTGGAAACACCATATATTTT. Protein product: CASSPPREPGNTIYF.